This TCR beta chain emerged from a study of blood T cell repertoires in COVID-19. The wider study: The study drew acute and convalescent COVID-19 samples from the United States, Italy and Spain. PBMCs, B-cell-depleted T cells, or T cells provided the cDNA or gDNA that made up the material.

This clone was detected ten times or more. Authors' analysis steps: Nucleated cell counts were estimated from reference gene primer amplification. Method: immunoSEQ multiplex PCR; TCRdb's copy keeps in-frame clones and lacks some. Clone size and V and J calls were adopted from that table, with D and trimming inferred from the DNA. The sample carries under 200,000 clones, 70% to 90% recorded once. Germline trimming cut 9 bases from V and 0 bases from J; bases unmatched to any gene: 8. The CDR3 has 14 amino acids. Germline V gene lookup returns CDR1 LNHDA and CDR2 SQIVND (reference sequence). This clonotype originated in a man aged 35 to 55 with active or convalescent COVID-19. V usage is TRBV19 and J usage is TRBJ2-7, with 7 bases identical to TRBD1. The sequenced sample consisted of peripheral blood. CDR3 residues: CARTTGKHSYEQYF. CDR3 in DNA: TGTGCCAGGACGACAGGGAAACACTCCTACGAGCAGTACTTC. The full variable domain, completed using reference TRBV19 and TRBJ2-7, is DGGITQSPKYLFRKEGQNVTLSCEQNLNHDAMYWYRQDPGQGLRLIYYSQIVNDFQKGDIAEGYSVSREKKESFPLTVTSAQKNPTAFYLCARTTGKHSYEQYFGPGTRLTVT.